The clone carrying this T cell receptor beta chain was seen a handful of times. Its matching antigen is unknown. This specimen belongs to a study of T cell repertoires in cytomegalovirus infection. The germline V gene encodes CDR1 SGHTA and CDR2 FQGNSA. The CDR3 has 16 residues. V lost 2 bases to trimming and J lost 3 bases, with 17 bases between them. TCRdb itself ran the reads through MiXCR, one entry per CDR3 protein. Among fewer than 130,000 distinct CDR3 sequences listed, over 40% were seen once. The sequencing used CD8+ T cells from cultured PBMCs, collected from culture after CMV antigen stimulation. The genes are TRBV7-2 and TRBJ2-7; D is perhaps TRBD2 (5 bases). This clonotype was sampled from a human donor in good health (CMV status not recorded). Some clones in this sample may be carry-over from other donors' samples. CDR3 sequence: CASSLNWYQRDYEQYF. The CDR3 region has the DNA TGTGCCAGCAGCTTAAATTGGTACCAACGGGACTACGAGCAGTACTTC.